These 24 T cell receptor beta chains originate from one sample sequenced in a study of T cell responses to AZD1222 COVID-19 vaccine. Profiled with immunoSEQ multiplex PCR; TCRdb holds only in-frame clones, not every one. Of some 150,000 clones in the sample, 85% to 90% are singletons; the top ten hold roughly 4%. The sequencing used peripheral blood, collected 28 days after the second dose of the MenACWY control vaccine. The receptors come from an adult who received the MenACWY meningococcal vaccine as a control.

The chain joins TRBV5-1 to TRBJ2-7; possibly TRBD1 for D (6 bases). With 2 bases removed from V and 7 bases from J, the gap between germline ends came to 13 bases. This CDR3 region has 13 residues. CDR1 SGHRS and CDR2 YFSETQ come from the germline V gene. Here the CDR3 DNA reads TGCGCCAGCAGCTTTCTAGGGGGACGGGAGCAGTACTTC. This encodes CASSFLGGREQYF.

The J gene is TRBJ2-7, the V gene TRBV18; D remains unclear. This CDR3 is 15 amino acids long. Germline CDR1 and CDR2: KGHSH and LQKENI. V shed 6 bases and J shed 5 bases, with 20 bases lying between them. CDR3 residues: CASSTTPDGPNEQYF. CDR3 nucleotides: TGTGCCAGCTCCACTACCCCGGACGGGCCAAACGAGCAGTACTTC.

CDR3 region: CSVGPGQGIREQFF. The DNA of the CDR3 is TGCAGCGTTGGCCCGGGACAGGGGATACGTGAGCAGTTCTTC. The chain carries TRBV29-1 and TRBJ2-1; 10 bases agree with TRBD1. CDR1 is SQVTM and CDR2 is ANQGSEA in the germline V gene. With 4 bases clipped from V and 9 bases from J, the junction kept 9 bases outside the gene matches. This CDR3 comprises 14 residues.

This chain uses TRBV7-2 with TRBJ2-7; 11 bases are a match to TRBD2. CDR1 SGHTA and CDR2 FQGNSA come from the germline V gene. J gave up 5 bases and V 6 bases, and 3 bases lay outside the gene matches. The CDR3 covers 13 residues. CDR3 coding DNA: TGTGCCAGCAGGACTAGCGGGAACCACGAGCAGTACTTC. It translates to CASRTSGNHEQYF. Variable domain in full (rest from reference TRBV7-2 and TRBJ2-7): GAGVSQSPSNKVTEKGKDVELRCDPISGHTALYWYRQSLGQGLEFLIYFQGNSAPDKSGLPSDRFSAERTGGSVSTLTIQRTQQEDSAVYLCASRTSGNHEQYFGPGTRLTVT.

This chain joins TRBV29-1 and TRBJ1-2, with no clear D. The germline V and J ends were trimmed by 3 bases and 0 bases, with 8 bases remaining between them. The CDR3 consists of 13 residues. Germline V gene lookup returns CDR1 SQVTM and CDR2 ANQGSEA. In DNA, the CDR3 is TGCAGCGTTGAGAGGCCTCCTAACTATGGCTACACCTTC. As protein: CSVERPPNYGYTF.

The CDR3 coding sequence is TGTGCCAGCAGTTTGACAGGGAGGGGCACTGAAGCTTTCTTT. This translates into CASSLTGRGTEAFF. The rearrangement links TRBV6-5 to TRBJ1-1; 7 bases agree with TRBD1. Germline V gene lookup returns CDR1 MNHEY and CDR2 SVGAGI. The CDR3 covers 14 residues. Trimming at V came to 4 bases and at J to 4 bases, leaving 6 bases not matched to a gene.

The CDR3 sequence is CASRFPTGGEKLFF. CDR3 nucleotide sequence: TGTGCCAGCAGATTCCCGACAGGCGGTGAAAAACTGTTTTTT. The V call is TRBV28, the J call TRBJ1-4; D may be TRBD1 (6 bases). Trimming shortened V by 6 bases and J by 7 bases, and 15 bases separated the two germline ends. This CDR3 comprises 14 residues. Germline values: CDR1 MDHEN, CDR2 SYDVKM.

The chain links TRBV28 to TRBJ1-2, with D perhaps matching TRBD1 (5 bases). This CDR3 region has 16 residues. Germline-derived CDR1 and CDR2 are MDHEN and SYDVKM. V was trimmed by 6 bases and J by 4 bases, leaving 21 bases between them. CDR3 protein: CASSLAGTPPSYGYTF. In DNA, the CDR3 is TGTGCCAGCAGCTTAGCCGGGACCCCTCCAAGCTATGGCTACACCTTC.

V usage is TRBV19 and J usage is TRBJ1-1; D not resolved. The CDR3 is made up of 14 amino acids. The V and J ends lost 3 bases and 4 bases respectively, with 12 bases between them. Germline loops: CDR1 LNHDA, CDR2 SQIVND (reference sequence). The CDR3 coding sequence is TGTGCCAGTAGTATTTTGACAACCCGCACTGAAGCTTTCTTT. Translating gives CASSILTTRTEAFF.

The genes are TRBV3-1 (or the pseudogene TRBV3-2) and TRBJ1-4; TRBD1 might be the D (6 bases). Germline lookup yields CDR1 LGHDT and CDR2 YNNKEL (reference sequence). CDR3 length: 18 amino acids. Trimming shortened V by 1 base and J by 0 bases, and 15 bases separated the two germline ends. The CDR3 region is CASSQVYGGAATNEKLFF. The CDR3 DNA follows: TGTGCCAGCAGCCAAGTTTATGGGGGCGCGGCAACTAATGAAAAACTGTTTTTT.

This rearrangement joins TRBV6-5 to TRBJ1-2, with a weak D call TRBD1 (5 bases). The V gene lost 7 bases and the J gene lost 0 bases, with 12 bases spanning the gap. The CDR3 contains 14 residues. Germline loops: CDR1 MNHEY, CDR2 SVGAGI. CDR3 nucleotides: TGTGCCAGCACGCGGGGGATCCCTAACTATGGCTACACCTTC. This translates into CASTRGIPNYGYTF.

The chain employs TRBV15 and TRBJ1-2, with unresolved D. The length of the CDR3 is 17 residues. Germline CDR1 LNHNV, CDR2 YYDKDF (reference sequence). Trimming stripped 3 bases from V and 5 bases from J, with 22 bases between. The CDR3 DNA reads TGTGCCACCAGCAGGAAATTGCAAGTATTTGGGGATTATGGCTACACCTTC. The encoded protein is CATSRKLQVFGDYGYTF.

The chain couples TRBV7-8 to TRBJ1-5; no definite D call. The CDR3 length is 12 residues. In germline, CDR1 is SGHVS, CDR2 FQNEAQ. V lost 5 bases to trimming and J lost 9 bases, with 11 bases between them. CDR3 coding DNA: TGTGCCAGCAGCACCCAGTTAGGGCCCCAGCATTTT. This encodes CASSTQLGPQHF.

This sequence joins TRBV28 and TRBJ1-2; D is possibly TRBD1 (5 bases). V was pared by 3 bases and J by 4 bases, with 18 bases between. Germline V CDR1 and CDR2: MDHEN, SYDVKM. The CDR3 is 16 residues long. The CDR3 DNA follows: TGTGCCAGCAGTTTCCGGGAGACCGGGACCACCTATGGCTACACCTTC. It encodes CASSFRETGTTYGYTF.

The rearrangement uses TRBV6-2 or TRBV6-3 and TRBJ2-2, with 11 nucleotides matching TRBD2. Looked up from germline, CDR1 is MNHEY and CDR2 is SVGEGT. Losses at the gene ends were 6 bases for V and 9 bases for J; bases not matched to a gene: 9. This CDR3 spans 15 amino acids. The CDR3 nucleotides read TGTGCCAGCAGCGCTGATAGCGGGAGGGCTTGGGAGCTGTTTTTT. Its translation is CASSADSGRAWELFF.

The genes are TRBV5-1 and TRBJ2-3, with D possibly being TRBD1 (5 bases). The CDR3 has 15 amino acids. The V end was cut by 0 bases, the J end by 1 base, with 9 bases between. Germline V gene lookup returns CDR1 SGHRS and CDR2 YFSETQ. CDR3 residues: CASSLEGAGTDTQYF. The DNA for the CDR3 is TGCGCCAGCAGCTTGGAAGGGGCTGGCACAGATACGCAGTATTTT.

The rearrangement joins TRBV5-4 to TRBJ1-1; no definite D call. The CDR3 has 15 amino acids. V was pared by 3 bases and J by 2 bases, with 14 bases between. Germline lookup yields CDR1 SGHNT and CDR2 YYREEE (reference sequence). The CDR3 nucleotides are TGTGCCAGCAGCTCACCGATATGGGGTAACACTGAAGCTTTCTTT. Protein: CASSSPIWGNTEAFF.

V gene TRBV6-5 combines with J gene TRBJ1-1, with 8 bases lining up with TRBD1. The CDR3 totals 13 residues. The V segment lost 6 bases and the J segment 0 bases; nucleotides outside the gene matches: 0. Germline V gene data show CDR1 as MNHEY and CDR2 as SVGAGI. CDR3: CASRTGVNTEAFF. In DNA form, the CDR3 reads TGTGCCAGCAGGACAGGGGTGAACACTGAAGCTTTCTTT.

The rearrangement uses TRBV28 and TRBJ1-1; no firm D call. The germline V gene encodes CDR1 MDHEN and CDR2 SYDVKM. The CDR3 loop spans 14 amino acids. V was pared by 3 bases and J by 4 bases, with 12 bases between. The CDR3 DNA follows: TGTGCCAGCAGTTTTCAGAGGTGGGGCACTGAAGCTTTCTTT. This encodes CASSFQRWGTEAFF.

The chain is built from TRBV18 and TRBJ1-5; 10 bases agree with TRBD1. Germline V gene lookup returns CDR1 KGHSH and CDR2 LQKENI. The CDR3 spans 15 residues. With 2 bases clipped from V and 7 bases from J, the junction kept 5 bases outside the gene matches. The chain's CDR3 is CASSPSGQGSQPQHF. CDR3 nucleotide sequence: TGTGCCAGCTCACCATCGGGACAGGGGAGCCAGCCCCAGCATTTT. The whole variable domain, filled in from reference TRBV18 and TRBJ1-5, reads NAGVMQNPRHLVRRRGQEARLRCSPMKGHSHVYWYRQLPEEGLKFMVYLQKENIIDESGMPKERFSAEFPKEGPSILRIQQVVRGDSAAYFCASSPSGQGSQPQHFGDGTRLSIL.

This sequence joins TRBV12-3 or TRBV12-4 and TRBJ1-4; maybe TRBD1 (5 bases). V gave up 1 base and J gave up 9 bases, with 9 bases separating them. CDR3 length: 13 residues. The CDR3 coding sequence is TGTGCCAGCAGTTTAGGGGGCGGGAAAAAACTGTTTTTT. This encodes CASSLGGGKKLFF.

This clone came up once. V is TRBV2 and J is TRBJ2-2; tentatively, D is TRBD1 (5 bases). The V gene's germline CDR1 is SNHLY and CDR2 FYNNEI. Trimming stripped 5 bases from V and 7 bases from J, with 14 bases between. The CDR3 has 14 residues. The CDR3 is CASSKISQGGELFF. For the CDR3, the DNA is TGTGCCAGCAGTAAAATAAGCCAGGGCGGGGAGCTGTTTTTT. The full variable domain, with the rest looked up from reference TRBV2 and TRBJ2-2, is EPEVTQTPSHQVTQMGQEVILRCVPISNHLYFYWYRQILGQKVEFLVSFYNNEISEKSEIFDDQFSVERPDGSNFTLKIRSTKLEDSAMYFCASSKISQGGELFFGEGSRLTVL.

This rearrangement joins TRBV30 to TRBJ1-5; the D is unclear. Trimming removed 0 bases at V and 1 base at J, with 4 bases between. There are 13 residues in the CDR3. The germline CDR1 and CDR2 sequences are GTSNPN and SVGIG (reference sequence). The CDR3 is CAWSVRSNQPQHF. The CDR3, as DNA: TGTGCCTGGAGTGTGAGGAGCAATCAGCCCCAGCATTTT.

The chain carries TRBV10-3 and TRBJ2-2; the match to TRBD1 covers 8 bases. Germline CDR1 is ENHRY and CDR2 is SYGVKD. The CDR3 is 13 residues long. Losses at the gene ends were 6 bases for V and 6 bases for J; bases not matched to a gene: 3. The CDR3: CAIRTGVAGELFF. CDR3 nucleotides: TGTGCCATCAGGACAGGGGTGGCCGGGGAGCTGTTTTTT.